The 27 T cell receptor beta chains given below trace back to one sample, sequenced in a study of blood T cells in healthy people across ages. With a J-beta primer mix and a sample-barcoded 5' primer, a second PCR ran about 7 to 11 cycles. A single record per CDR3 protein comes from TCRdb applying MiXCR to the 5' RACE reads. The top ten hold over 6.5% of the sample, which has over a million distinct CDR3 sequences, approximately 59% seen once. Sequenced: blood. The source of these receptors is a man between 18 and 29 years old in good health.

The rearrangement joins TRBV24-1 to TRBJ2-1; 7 nucleotides match TRBD1. Germline V lookup: CDR1 KGHDR, CDR2 SFDVKD. This CDR3 has 16 amino acids. The V segment lost 4 bases and the J segment 2 bases; nucleotides outside the gene matches: 7. CDR3: CATSDRWDSTYNEQFF. The CDR3 DNA follows: TGTGCCACCAGTGACCGGTGGGACAGCACCTACAATGAGCAGTTCTTC.

This chain joins TRBV12-3 or TRBV12-4 and TRBJ2-1, with 7 bases lining up with TRBD2. This CDR3 is 19 amino acids long. V lost 1 base to trimming and J lost 5 bases; unmatched junction nucleotides: 17. CDR3 residues: CASSLDLGFYGTNDNEQFF. Here the CDR3 DNA reads TGTGCCAGCAGTTTAGATTTAGGGTTTTATGGGACTAACGACAATGAGCAGTTCTTC.

This rearrangement joins TRBV15 to TRBJ2-4; D gene ambiguous. The DNA end is a closer match to TRBJ2-5, so the J assignment may be wrong. This CDR3 comprises 11 residues. Germline V lookup: CDR1 LNHNV, CDR2 YYDKDF (reference sequence). This chain's CDR3 is CATSTRETQYF. CDR3 DNA: TGTGCCACCAGCACTCGAGAGACCCAGTACTTC.

This clonotype was counted between two and nine times. The chain joins TRBV20-1 to TRBJ2-1; tentative D call: TRBD2 (6 bases). CDR1 is DFQATT, CDR2 SNEGSKA, per germline (reference sequence). The V and J ends lost 5 bases and 9 bases respectively, with 17 bases between them. There are 13 residues in the CDR3. CDR3 region: CSAPQLSGSEQFF. As DNA, the CDR3 is TGCAGTGCTCCACAACTTAGCGGAAGTGAGCAGTTCTTC.

This clonotype was detected a few times. The chain joins TRBV7-2 to TRBJ2-1; the D gene is possibly TRBD1 (5 bases). Germline V gives CDR1 SGHTA, CDR2 FQGNSA. Trimming pared 5 bases from V and 1 base from J, leaving 18 bases between. The CDR3 consists of 17 residues. This CDR3 is CASSPRTFLNSYNEQFF. CDR3 DNA sequence: TGTGCCAGCAGCCCACGGACATTCCTGAATTCCTACAATGAGCAGTTCTTC.

This rearrangement joins TRBV6-6 to TRBJ1-2; 10 bases match TRBD1. This CDR3 has 15 residues. J was trimmed by 8 bases and V by 2 bases; bases with no gene match: 8. Germline V gene lookup returns CDR1 MNHNY and CDR2 SVGAGI (reference sequence). The chain's CDR3 is CASSYADRGPEGYTF. In DNA, the CDR3 is TGTGCCAGCAGTTACGCCGACAGGGGGCCTGAGGGCTACACCTTC.

This chain joins TRBV7-9 and TRBJ1-5; D uncertain. The CDR3 totals 12 residues. Trimming pared 2 bases from V and 7 bases from J, leaving 6 bases between. Germline V gives CDR1 SEHNR, CDR2 FQNEAQ (reference sequence). The CDR3 is CASSLSWQPQHF. The CDR3 DNA sequence: TGTGCCAGCAGCTTATCTTGGCAGCCCCAGCATTTT.

V and J are TRBV10-3 and TRBJ2-7; D might be TRBD1 (5 bases). The ends were cut back, 3 bases at V and 3 bases at J, with 9 bases in the middle. CDR1 and CDR2 from the germline V gene are ENHRY and SYGVKD. The CDR3 runs 13 residues. CDR3 bases: TGTGCCATCAGTGAAATAGGGGTCTACGAGCAGTACTTC. Amino acids: CAISEIGVYEQYF.

The gene calls are TRBV7-6 and TRBJ2-5; possibly TRBD1 or TRBD2 for D (5 bases each). The CDR3 covers 14 residues. The ends were cut back, 5 bases at V and 2 bases at J, with 12 bases in the middle. Germline V lookup: CDR1 SGHVS, CDR2 FNYEAQ. The CDR3 loop is CASSPWGNQETQYF. DNA of the CDR3: TGTGCCAGCAGCCCGTGGGGGAATCAAGAGACCCAGTACTTC. The full variable domain, its missing parts supplied by reference TRBV7-6 and TRBJ2-5, is GAGVSQSPRYKVTKRGQDVALRCDPISGHVSLYWYRQALGQGPEFLTYFNYEAQQDKSGLPNDRFSAERPEGSISTLTIQRTEQRDSAMYRCASSPWGNQETQYFGPGTRLLVL.

Note on this clonotype: The junction and the germline gene differ at one end; a read error may be behind it. This chain links TRBV7-2 with TRBJ2-7, with 11 positions matching TRBD2. Per germline, CDR1 SGHTA and CDR2 FQGNSA. This CDR3 contains 16 residues. Written as DNA, the CDR3 is TGTGCCAGCAGCTCGACTAGCGGGGCGGAATACTACGAGCGGTACTTC. It yields the protein CASSSTSGAEYYERYF.

The chain has TRBV4-1 and TRBJ2-2; D remains ambiguous. The CDR3 sequence is 14 residues long. The V gene lost 0 bases and the J gene lost 4 bases, with 6 bases spanning the gap. The germline CDR1 and CDR2 sequences are MGHRA and YSYEKL. CDR3 protein: CASSQDLLTGELFF. DNA of the CDR3: TGCGCCAGCAGCCAAGATCTTCTCACCGGGGAGCTGTTTTTT.

The table lists this clonotype with a few counts. The chain couples TRBV20-1 to TRBJ2-3; 7 positions match TRBD2. The CDR3 contains 11 residues. The J segment lost 10 bases and the V segment lost 0 bases, leaving 1 base of the junction unmatched. Germline V CDR1 and CDR2: DFQATT, SNEGSKA (reference sequence). The chain's CDR3 is CSARDGRAQYF. CDR3 DNA sequence: TGCAGTGCTAGAGATGGGAGGGCGCAGTATTTT.

The sample holds a few counts of this clonotype. The rearrangement joins TRBV28 to TRBJ2-7; 7 bases line up with TRBD2. Germline V lookup: CDR1 MDHEN, CDR2 SYDVKM. Trimming took 2 bases from V and 0 from J; bases not matched to a gene: 16. CDR3 length: 19 amino acids. The CDR3 nucleotides read TGTGCCAGCAGTTTAGGGAGGGCTTCTACCGGGGCCATCTCCTACGAGCAGTACTTC. Translation: CASSLGRASTGAISYEQYF.

The chain carries TRBV3-1 and TRBJ2-5; TRBD1 is a possible D gene (5 bases). This CDR3 is 15 amino acids long. V lost 3 bases and J lost 1, with 12 bases in between. CDR1 and CDR2 from the germline V gene are LGHDT and YNNKEL (reference sequence). CDR3 nucleotide sequence: TGTGCCAGCAGCCATCTGACAGCCGCCCAAGAGACCCAGTACTTC. Translation: CASSHLTAAQETQYF.

For this clonotype: At one end, the junction sequence differs from germline, possibly due to a read error. The chain is built from TRBV7-7 and TRBJ2-5; 7 positions match TRBD1. The J call may be incorrect, as the DNA end agrees better with TRBJ2-7. This CDR3 contains 14 residues. CDR1 SSHAT and CDR2 FNYEAQ come from the germline V gene (reference sequence). DNA for the CDR3: TGTGCTAGCAGTGAGGGCAGGGGGACCCACGAGCAGTACTTC. This encodes CASSEGRGTHEQYF.

The J gene is TRBJ2-7, the V gene TRBV11-2; 7 positions agree with TRBD1. This CDR3 contains 11 residues. The junction had 1 base not matched to a gene; V was cut back by 2 bases and J by 9 bases. Germline lookup yields CDR1 SGHAT and CDR2 FQNNGV. The CDR3, as DNA: TGTGCCAGCAGCTTACGACAGGGGCAGTACTTC. Encoded protein: CASSLRQGQYF.

The rearrangement uses TRBV20-1 and TRBJ2-7; the D is unclear. Germline V lookup: CDR1 DFQATT, CDR2 SNEGSKA (reference sequence). Trimming cost V 3 bases and J 0 bases, with 9 bases left between them. This CDR3 comprises 13 residues. In DNA form, the CDR3 reads TGCAGTGCTAGCCCGGAGAGCTCCTACGAGCAGTACTTC. Amino acid sequence: CSASPESSYEQYF.

This clonotype came up a few times. The V and J genes are TRBV29-1 and TRBJ2-7; D gene ambiguous. Germline V gene sequence: CDR1 SQVTM, CDR2 ANQGSEA. Trimming pared 6 bases from V and 0 bases from J, leaving 15 bases between. The CDR3 length is 14 residues. As DNA, the CDR3 is TGCAGCGTAGGACCCGACGGAAACTCCTACGAGCAGTACTTC. It encodes CSVGPDGNSYEQYF.

This clonotype has only one observation. V gene TRBV12-3 or TRBV12-4 combines with J gene TRBJ2-7; D possibly uses TRBD1 or TRBD2 (5 bases each). With 6 bases removed from V and 0 bases from J, the gap between germline ends came to 12 bases. CDR3 length: 14 residues. In nucleotides, the CDR3 is TGTGCCAGCAGCCGGGGCAGGGCCTCCTACGAGCAGTACTTC. The encoded protein is CASSRGRASYEQYF.

V is TRBV13 and J is TRBJ1-1; perhaps TRBD1 as D (6 bases). Germline CDR1 reads PRHDT; CDR2 reads FYEKMQ (reference sequence). The CDR3 loop spans 14 amino acids. Trimming pared 8 bases from V and 6 bases from J, leaving 19 bases between. The CDR3: CASLWGTGRAEAFF. The CDR3 region has the DNA TGTGCCAGCCTGTGGGGAACAGGGAGGGCTGAAGCTTTCTTT.

V usage is TRBV4-1 and J usage is TRBJ2-1, with D uncertain. The J call could be wrong; TRBJ2-7 is a better fit for the DNA end. The CDR3 sequence is 13 residues long. Germline V lookup: CDR1 MGHRA, CDR2 YSYEKL. The DNA for the CDR3 is TGCGCCAGCAGCCTCCAACCGGTCGACGAGCAGTACTTC. Translated: CASSLQPVDEQYF.

This chain links TRBV4-2 with TRBJ1-4; D gene unclear. The CDR3 has 15 amino acids. Germline CDR1 is LGHNA and CDR2 is YNFKEQ. V was clipped by 1 base and J by 8 bases, with 14 bases between them. For the CDR3, the DNA is TGTGCCAGCAGCCAAGCGGAGGGAGGACGCGAAAAACTGTTTTTT. Protein: CASSQAEGGREKLFF.

The genes are TRBV6-6 and TRBJ1-4; weak D call: TRBD1 (5 bases). V lost 0 bases and J 0 bases, leaving 11 bases between the germline ends. The germline V gene encodes CDR1 MNHNY and CDR2 SVGAGI (reference sequence). The CDR3 consists of 17 residues. This chain's CDR3 is CASSYSTGTATNEKLFF. In DNA form, the CDR3 reads TGTGCCAGCAGTTACTCTACCGGGACCGCAACTAATGAAAAACTGTTTTTT.

At least ten counts were recorded for this clonotype. J is TRBJ2-3 and V is TRBV7-2; D perhaps matches TRBD2 (6 bases). Trimming left V 5 bases short and J 3 bases short, with 12 bases between. The CDR3 is 14 amino acids. Germline CDR1 is SGHTA and CDR2 is FQGNSA. CDR3 DNA: TGTGCCAGCAGCCCGGGACTCCCAACAGATACGCAGTATTTT. Amino acids: CASSPGLPTDTQYF.

The rearrangement links TRBV7-9 to TRBJ2-1; 8 bases fit TRBD2. CDR1 and CDR2 from the germline V gene are SEHNR and FQNEAQ (reference sequence). The CDR3 covers 18 residues. The trim removed 0 bases at V and 0 bases at J, leaving 7 bases unmatched. DNA for the CDR3: TGTGCCAGCAGCTTAGCCAAGACTAGCGCACGCTCCTACAATGAGCAGTTCTTC. It translates to CASSLAKTSARSYNEQFF.

A remark on this clonotype: This sequence may be a read error, since a much larger clone differs from it by one base. The chain is built from TRBV10-3 and TRBJ2-1, with 7 bases matching TRBD1. The V gene's germline CDR1 is ENHRY and CDR2 SYGVKD. V shed 3 bases, J shed 4 bases, and the junction held 6 bases outside the gene matches. The CDR3 is made up of 15 amino acids. CDR3 sequence: CAISDPRDRYNEQFF. DNA of the CDR3: TGTGCCATCAGTGACCCCAGGGACAGATACAATGAGCAGTTCTTC.

This clonotype has a handful of counts. V gene TRBV5-1 combines with J gene TRBJ2-3; D remains unclear. The germline V gene has CDR1 SGHRS and CDR2 YFSETQ. The CDR3 loop spans 14 amino acids. V shed 4 bases and J shed 2 bases, with 11 bases lying between them. CDR3 amino acids: CASSAASYTDTQYF. The DNA for the CDR3 is TGCGCCAGCAGCGCGGCAAGCTACACAGATACGCAGTATTTT.